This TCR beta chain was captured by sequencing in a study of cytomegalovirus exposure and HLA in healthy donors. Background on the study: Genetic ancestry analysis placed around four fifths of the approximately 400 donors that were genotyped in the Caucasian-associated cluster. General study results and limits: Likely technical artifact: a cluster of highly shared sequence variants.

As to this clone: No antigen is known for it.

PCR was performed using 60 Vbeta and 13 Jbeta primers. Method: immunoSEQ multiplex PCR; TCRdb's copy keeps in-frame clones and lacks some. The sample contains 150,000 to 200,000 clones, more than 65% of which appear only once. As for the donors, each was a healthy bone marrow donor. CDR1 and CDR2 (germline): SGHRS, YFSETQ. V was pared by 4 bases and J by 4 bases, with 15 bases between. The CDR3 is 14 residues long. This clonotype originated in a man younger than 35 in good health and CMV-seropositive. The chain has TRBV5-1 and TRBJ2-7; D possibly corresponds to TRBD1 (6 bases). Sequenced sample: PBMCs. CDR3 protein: CASSTTQGIYEQYF. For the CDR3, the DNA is TGCGCCAGCAGCACTACACAGGGCATATACGAGCAGTACTTC.